This T cell receptor beta chain was profiled in a study of control samples from healthy donors and cancer patients. The method was immunoSEQ multiplex PCR; TCRdb's version includes in-frame clones alone and lacks a portion of them. The profile covers roughly 40,000 clones, with around 90% appearing a single time and around 3.9% taken by the ten largest. The sequencing input was blood. The TCR was taken from a woman in her forties or fifties in good health.

The CDR3 is CASTSPNSPLHF. The CDR3 DNA is TGTGCCAGCACCTCCCCTAATTCACCCCTCCACTTT. This chain joins TRBV6-6 and TRBJ1-6; unclear D gene. Looked up from germline, CDR1 is MNHNY and CDR2 is SVGAGI (reference sequence). The CDR3 totals 12 residues. Trimming removed 7 bases at V and 6 bases at J, with 7 bases between.